These 2 T cell receptor beta chains were all obtained from the same sample, sequenced in a study of T cells after yellow fever vaccination. TCRdb ran MiXCR on the 5' RACE reads and lists one entry per CDR3 protein. The sample includes some 250,000 distinct CDR3 sequences, approximately 3.5% seen only once; the top ten take about 20%. The specimen was PBMCs, collected 15 days after the yellow fever booster vaccination. These receptors were taken from a man aged 18 to 30 who received the YFV17D yellow fever vaccine.

This clonotype appeared many times. V gene TRBV5-1 combines with J gene TRBJ1-6, with TRBD1 matching over 7 bases. The J segment lost 7 bases and the V segment lost 1 base, leaving 8 bases of the junction unmatched. Germline V gene data show CDR1 as SGHRS and CDR2 as YFSETQ. This CDR3 is built from 16 residues. DNA for the CDR3: TGCGCCAGCAGCTTGAACCAGGGGGATGGAAATTCACCCCTCCACTTT. This codes for CASSLNQGDGNSPLHF.

This clonotype was recorded at least ten times. The chain is built from TRBV3-1 and TRBJ2-1, with D possibly matching TRBD2 (6 bases). CDR3 length: 13 residues. Trimming pared 2 bases from V and 8 bases from J, leaving 10 bases between. Germline V gene sequence: CDR1 LGHDT, CDR2 YNNKEL (reference sequence). This chain's CDR3 is CASSQRERDEQFF. CDR3 bases: TGTGCCAGCAGCCAAAGGGAGCGGGATGAGCAGTTCTTC.